This T cell receptor (beta chain) was obtained from a study of monozygotic twins with inflammatory bowel disease. Collection yielded 2 to 2.5 ml of blood per donor. As concerns this clonotype: Its antigen remains unidentified.

TCRdb reprocessed the 5' RACE reads, with one entry per CDR3 protein and no DNA. The table lists about 150,000 distinct CDR3 sequences, with roughly 1.2% in the top ten. General observations from the study: TCRbeta diversity (inverse Simpson) was lower in IBD patients than in healthy co-twins. Varying immunosuppressive regimens may have increased patient repertoire variability. A single strong clonotype or signal linked to IBD was not supported.

This CDR3 has 11 residues. The germline CDR1 and CDR2 sequences are LGHNT and FRNRAP. The material sequenced was blood. The sequence derives from a human donor with ulcerative colitis or Crohn's disease, or a healthy co-twin of an affected twin (not recorded which). The chain is built from TRBV12-5 and TRBJ2-5. The CDR3 here is CASGFGETQYF.